The 15 T cell receptor beta chains below were found in one sample sequenced in a study of blood T cell repertoires in COVID-19. The repertoire was sequenced with immunoSEQ multiplex PCR; TCRdb's copy has only in-frame clones and lacks some. The profile covers about 210,000 clones, with more than 70% appearing a single time and around 8.7% taken by the ten largest. The source material was peripheral blood. The receptor set was obtained from a woman in her 50s with acute or convalescent COVID-19.

The sample holds a few counts of this clone. The V call is TRBV19, the J call TRBJ1-2, with 8 bases identical to TRBD1. Germline CDR1 is LNHDA and CDR2 is SQIVND (reference sequence). V was clipped by 10 bases and J by 4 bases; unmatched bases: 8. CDR3 size: 13 residues. The CDR3 nucleotides are TGTGCCACCCAGGACAGGGCCTCCTATGGCTACACCTTC. Translated, it gives CATQDRASYGYTF. Using reference TRBV19 and TRBJ1-2 for the parts outside the CDR3, the full variable domain is DGGITQSPKYLFRKEGQNVTLSCEQNLNHDAMYWYRQDPGQGLRLIYYSQIVNDFQKGDIAEGYSVSREKKESFPLTVTSAQKNPTAFYLCATQDRASYGYTFGSGTRLTVV.

The chain couples TRBV9 to TRBJ1-2; tentative D call: TRBD1 (5 bases). The CDR3 totals 16 residues. Trimming removed 0 bases at V and 2 bases at J, with 14 bases between. Germline V lookup: CDR1 SGDLS, CDR2 YYNGEE. The CDR3 nucleotides are TGTGCCAGCAGCGTAGGGATCGGGGGGATGAACTATGGCTACACCTTC. This gives the protein CASSVGIGGMNYGYTF. The variable domain in full, completed from reference TRBV9 and TRBJ1-2, reads DSGVTQTPKHLITATGQRVTLRCSPRSGDLSVYWYQQSLDQGLQFLIQYYNGEERAKGNILERFSAQQFPDLHSELNLSSLELGDSALYFCASSVGIGGMNYGYTFGSGTRLTVV.

This sequence joins TRBV10-3 and TRBJ2-5, with TRBD1 matching over 10 bases. From germline, CDR1 is ENHRY and CDR2 SYGVKD. The CDR3 extends over 17 amino acids. J lost 3 bases, V lost 2 bases, and 9 bases had no gene match. The CDR3 spells CAISEPEGQGRKETQYF. The CDR3 region has the DNA TGTGCCATCAGTGAGCCTGAGGGACAGGGGAGGAAAGAGACCCAGTACTTC.

This chain links TRBV5-6 with TRBJ1-2; no firm D call. Per the germline V gene, CDR1 is SGHDT and CDR2 is YYEEEE. The V end lost 0 bases, the J end lost 5 bases, and 8 bases lay between the germline ends. This CDR3 has 13 amino acids. Here the CDR3 DNA reads TGTGCCAGCAGCTTGGGAAGGGAGTATGGCTACACCTTC. Its protein is CASSLGREYGYTF.

The chain couples TRBV28 to TRBJ2-1; D ambiguous. CDR3 length equals 12 residues. V dropped 3 bases and J dropped 5 bases, with 5 bases sitting between them. Germline V gene data show CDR1 as MDHEN and CDR2 as SYDVKM. The CDR3 here is CASSFFNNEQFF. In nucleotides, the CDR3 is TGTGCCAGCAGTTTCTTTAACAATGAGCAGTTCTTC.

The CDR3 sequence is CASSRQLAGGDNEQFF. The CDR3 bases are TGTGCCAGCAGCCGGCAACTAGCGGGAGGGGATAATGAGCAGTTCTTC. V is TRBV4-2 and J is TRBJ2-1; 13 nucleotides align to TRBD2. V trimming: 4 bases; J trimming: 7 bases; junction bases outside the gene matches: 7. CDR1 and CDR2 from the germline V gene are LGHNA and YNFKEQ. The CDR3 consists of 16 residues.

The rearrangement uses TRBV5-1 and TRBJ2-1; TRBD2 matches 8 bases. Germline V gene sequence: CDR1 SGHRS, CDR2 YFSETQ. This CDR3 spans 16 amino acids. V gave up 0 bases and J gave up 6 bases; unmatched junction bases: 8. CDR3 in DNA: TGCGCCAGCAGCTTGGCCCGAGGACTAGCACGCAATGAGCAGTTCTTC. Translating it yields CASSLARGLARNEQFF.

The rearrangement joins TRBV27 to TRBJ2-7; 7 nucleotides match TRBD2. Germline V gives CDR1 MNHEY, CDR2 SMNVEV (reference sequence). This CDR3 has 15 residues. J lost 3 bases, V lost 0 bases, and 5 bases had no gene match. The CDR3 loop reads CASSLSLPGGYEQYF. The CDR3 DNA follows: TGTGCCAGCAGTTTATCCCTCCCGGGGGGCTACGAGCAGTACTTC.

This chain connects TRBV20-1 to TRBJ1-1; D is perhaps TRBD1 (6 bases). The length of the CDR3 is 19 residues. Germline V gene data show CDR1 as DFQATT and CDR2 as SNEGSKA (reference sequence). Trimming left V 3 bases short and J 0 bases short, with 26 bases between. The DNA of the CDR3 is TGCAGTGCTAGTGGCTCCCGGCAGGGGCGCATCACCATGAACACTGAAGCTTTCTTT. Encoded protein: CSASGSRQGRITMNTEAFF.

This clone was recorded only once. The chain is built from TRBV7-9 and TRBJ1-1; D is undetermined. Looked up from germline, CDR1 is SEHNR and CDR2 is FQNEAQ (reference sequence). Trimming removed 5 bases from V and 3 bases from J, with 7 bases in between. This CDR3 region has 12 residues. The CDR3 coding sequence is TGTGCCAGCAGCATATCGGACACTGAAGCTTTCTTT. Protein: CASSISDTEAFF. The variable domain in full, with the rest retrieved from reference TRBV7-9 and TRBJ1-1, is DTGVSQNPRHKITKRGQNVTFRCDPISEHNRLYWYRQTLGQGPEFLTYFQNEAQLEKSRLLSDRFSAERPKGSFSTLEIQRTEQGDSAMYLCASSISDTEAFFGQGTRLTVV.

The table lists this clone with a few counts. The rearrangement uses TRBV2 and TRBJ1-4, with D uncertain. The CDR3 is made up of 15 amino acids. Per the germline V gene, CDR1 is SNHLY and CDR2 is FYNNEI. The germline V and J ends were trimmed by 1 base and 0 bases, with 6 bases remaining between them. In DNA form, the CDR3 reads TGTGCCAGCAGTGAAGTCACTGCAACTAATGAAAAACTGTTTTTT. This translates into CASSEVTATNEKLFF.

Only a few counts were recorded for this clone. This chain links TRBV28 with TRBJ1-6; D is perhaps TRBD1 (6 bases). Germline CDR1 MDHEN, CDR2 SYDVKM. CDR3 length equals 16 residues. Trimming removed 3 bases from V and 7 bases from J, with 16 bases in between. CDR3 loop: CASSLFSDSLNSPLHF. CDR3 sequence (DNA): TGTGCCAGCAGTTTGTTTTCGGACAGCCTGAATTCACCCCTCCACTTT.

This chain links TRBV29-1 with TRBJ2-2; tentatively, D is TRBD1 (5 bases). In germline, CDR1 is SQVTM, CDR2 ANQGSEA. CDR3 length equals 13 residues. V was clipped by 0 bases and J by 6 bases, with 8 bases between them. This CDR3 reads CSVEDQGSGELFF. In nucleotides, the CDR3 is TGCAGCGTTGAAGACCAGGGTTCCGGGGAGCTGTTTTTT.

V is TRBV5-6 and J is TRBJ1-3; D is unresolved. Deletions cut 0 bases from V and 0 bases from J, with 7 bases between. The CDR3 loop spans 15 amino acids. Per the germline V gene, CDR1 is SGHDT and CDR2 is YYEEEE. The CDR3 bases are TGTGCCAGCAGCTTGGAGGAGATCTCTGGAAACACCATATATTTT. This translates into CASSLEEISGNTIYF.

V is TRBV6-5 and J is TRBJ2-3, with D hard to call. V lost 0 bases and J 2 bases, leaving 6 bases between the germline ends. Germline V gene sequence: CDR1 MNHEY, CDR2 SVGAGI. The CDR3 runs 14 residues. The CDR3 spells CASSYSQDTDTQYF. CDR3 sequence (DNA): TGTGCCAGCAGTTACTCGCAGGACACAGATACGCAGTATTTT.